Listed below are T cell receptor beta chains from one sample, sequenced in a study of CD8+ T cells in alopecia areata. Assay used: immunoSEQ multiplex PCR; TCRdb lists only in-frame clones, some missing. Among 200,000 to 250,000 clones listed, 50% to 60% were seen once. The source material was CD4+ T cells sorted from blood, sampled at week 0. Source of these receptors: a human donor with alopecia areata. The CDR3 runs from the conserved cysteine through the conserved F or W. D genes are given only for firm matches. The size entry is marked missing in some rows and otherwise reads once, few, many or a size class.

clone_size,d_call,j_call,cdr3_length,v_call,cdr3_aa,cdr3_nt
few,-,TRBJ1-1,18,TRBV7-3,CASSFSGVRSRMNTEAFF,TGTGCCAGCAGCTTTTCCGGGGTACGGTCCCGTATGAACACTGAAGCTTTCTTT
many,-,TRBJ2-4,15,TRBV28,CASSVDGLAKNIQYF,TGTGCCAGCAGTGTGGACGGGCTAGCCAAAAACATTCAGTACTTC
-,-,TRBJ2-7,15,TRBV30,CAWSVLRAKTYEQYF,TGTGCCTGGAGTGTACTTAGGGCAAAAACCTACGAGCAGTACTTC
-,TRBD1,TRBJ1-2,14,TRBV30,CAWSSTGGLVGYTF,TGTGCCTGGAGCTCGACAGGGGGGCTCGTTGGCTACACCTTC
-,-,TRBJ2-7,15,TRBV29-1,CSVSVRAGLSYEQYF,TGCAGCGTTTCCGTCAGGGCGGGTTTGTCCTACGAGCAGTACTTC
-,-,TRBJ2-6,18,TRBV4-1,CASSPWRQGHSGANVLTF,TGCGCCAGCAGCCCCTGGCGGCAGGGGCACTCTGGGGCCAACGTCCTGACTTTC
-,-,TRBJ1-5,13,TRBV2,CASTGTANQPQHF,TGTGCCAGCACGGGAACAGCTAATCAGCCCCAGCATTTT
many,-,TRBJ1-6,15,TRBV9,CASSVLGSADSPLHF,TGTGCCAGCAGCGTTCTCGGGTCGGCGGATTCACCCCTCCACTTT
few,TRBD2,TRBJ2-3,15,TRBV7-2,CASSKTSGRTDTQYF,TGTGCCAGCAGTAAAACTAGCGGGAGGACGGATACGCAGTATTTT
few,-,TRBJ2-3,14,TRBV7-9,CASSLEGSTDTQYF,TGTGCCAGCAGCTTAGAGGGCAGCACAGATACGCAGTATTTT
-,-,TRBJ2-3,12,TRBV2,CASSEGGDTQYF,TGTGCCAGCAGTGAAGGGGGGGATACGCAGTATTTT
-,TRBD1,TRBJ1-1,14,TRBV7-9,CASSADGTGSGAFF,TGTGCCAGCAGCGCCGATGGGACAGGGTCGGGAGCTTTCTTT
-,TRBD1,TRBJ2-5,14,TRBV7-7,CASSLAGGRETQYF,TGTGCTAGCAGCTTGGCAGGGGGCAGGGAGACCCAGTACTTC
few,TRBD1,TRBJ1-2,14,TRBV5-1,CASSTGQGVNGYTF,TGCGCCAGCAGCACCGGACAGGGTGTTAATGGCTACACCTTC
few,-,TRBJ1-5,13,TRBV11-2,CASSLEMGQPQHF,TGTGCCAGCAGCTTAGAGATGGGTCAGCCCCAGCATTTT
-,-,TRBJ1-1,14,TRBV29-1,CSVRQQLLNTEAFF,TGCAGCGTGCGTCAGCAACTCCTGAACACTGAAGCTTTCTTT
few,-,TRBJ2-3,16,TRBV11-2,CASSSSILAETDTQYF,TGTGCCAGCAGCTCCTCCATACTAGCTGAAACAGATACGCAGTATTTT
-,TRBD1,TRBJ1-1,15,TRBV5-6,CASSPLGGGNTEAFF,TGTGCCAGCAGCCCACTGGGAGGGGGCAACACTGAAGCTTTCTTT
-,-,TRBJ2-7,11,TRBV25-1,CASSGGWEQYF,TGTGCCAGCAGTGGTGGGTGGGAGCAGTACTTC
-,-,TRBJ1-1,12,TRBV19,CASTETRTEAFF,TGTGCCAGTACGGAGACTAGGACTGAAGCTTTCTTT
few,TRBD2,TRBJ2-3,16,TRBV6-1,CASSEVAASGTDTQYF,TGTGCCAGCAGTGAAGTCGCGGCTAGCGGGACAGATACGCAGTATTTT
few,-,TRBJ1-1,11,TRBV29-1,CSVEVAIEAFF,TGCAGCGTTGAAGTGGCAATTGAAGCTTTCTTT
-,-,TRBJ1-3,13,TRBV29-1,CSVAVSSGNTIYF,TGCAGCGTTGCAGTGAGCTCTGGAAACACCATATATTTT
few,-,TRBJ2-2,15,TRBV5-1,CASNDGRSYTGELFF,TGCGCCAGCAACGACGGGCGCAGTTACACCGGGGAGCTGTTTTTT
-,TRBD2,TRBJ2-3,15,TRBV19,CASSISGGNTDTQYF,TGTGCCAGTAGTATAAGCGGGGGAAACACAGATACGCAGTATTTT
-,-,TRBJ1-2,13,TRBV7-2,CASSVRRLEGYTF,TGTGCCAGCAGCGTCAGACGGTTAGAAGGCTACACCTTC
-,-,TRBJ2-1,11,TRBV30,CAWSTADEQFF,TGTGCCTGGTCAACCGCGGATGAGCAGTTCTTC
-,-,TRBJ1-2,11,TRBV30,CAWSGGAGYTF,TGTGCCTGGAGTGGGGGCGCAGGCTACACCTTC
few,-,TRBJ1-2,15,TRBV9,CASSPQPGPRYGYTF,TGTGCCAGCAGCCCACAGCCAGGGCCGAGGTATGGCTACACCTTC
-,-,TRBJ1-1,14,TRBV9,CASSVGGMNTEAFF,TGTGCCAGCAGCGTAGGCGGGATGAACACTGAAGCTTTCTTT
-,TRBD2,TRBJ2-7,15,TRBV5-1,CASSTGSGGANEQYF,TGCGCCAGCAGCACCGGGAGCGGGGGGGCCAACGAGCAGTACTTC
few,-,TRBJ2-5,11,TRBV5-5,CASSLEDNQYF,TGTGCCAGCAGCTTGGAAGATAACCAGTACTTC
-,-,TRBJ1-1,14,TRBV29-1,CSVENSGKNTEAFF,TGCAGCGTTGAAAATTCAGGGAAGAACACTGAAGCTTTCTTT
-,-,TRBJ2-1,13,TRBV6-5,CASALLAYNEQFF,TGTGCCAGCGCTCTACTGGCCTACAATGAGCAGTTCTTC
-,-,TRBJ1-1,14,TRBV30,CAWRRGNMNTEAFF,TGTGCCTGGAGACGAGGGAACATGAACACTGAAGCTTTCTTT
-,TRBD1,TRBJ2-7,15,TRBV6-5,CASKAGTGSSYEQYF,TGTGCCAGCAAAGCCGGGACAGGGTCCTCCTACGAGCAGTACTTC
-,TRBD1,TRBJ2-2,15,TRBV7-8,CASSSTGVNTGELFF,TGTGCCAGCAGCTCGACAGGGGTGAACACCGGGGAGCTGTTTTTT
medium-sized,-,TRBJ2-7,14,TRBV23-1,CASSQSNRFYEQYF,TGCGCCAGCAGTCAATCGAACAGATTCTACGAGCAGTACTTC
few,-,TRBJ1-5,15,TRBV6-6,CASSYSAGAGQPQHF,TGTGCCAGCAGTTACTCGGCGGGGGCAGGTCAGCCCCAGCATTTT
-,-,TRBJ1-2,15,TRBV29-1,CSVGVSGGYNYGYTF,TGCAGCGTTGGCGTTTCGGGAGGTTATAACTATGGCTACACCTTC
-,-,TRBJ1-2,13,TRBV30,CAWSGGQTYGYTF,TGTGCCTGGAGCGGGGGGCAGACCTATGGCTACACCTTC
-,-,TRBJ2-3,12,TRBV25-1,CASSVAPGTQYF,TGTGCCAGCAGTGTTGCGCCAGGCACGCAGTATTTT
-,TRBD1,TRBJ2-7,14,TRBV5-6,CASSLRDRNYEQYF,TGTGCCAGCAGCTTACGGGACAGAAACTACGAGCAGTACTTC
few,-,TRBJ1-2,12,TRBV7-8,CASSLYQDGYTF,TGTGCCAGCAGCTTATACCAGGATGGCTACACCTTC
few,-,TRBJ1-5,14,TRBV30,CAWSGRGPNQPQHF,TGTGCCTGGAGTGGGAGAGGGCCCAATCAGCCCCAGCATTTT
-,-,TRBJ2-4,11,TRBV4-2,CASSQESGYYF,TGTGCCAGCAGCCAAGAATCTGGGTATTACTTC
-,TRBD2,TRBJ2-1,15,TRBV30,CAWTPIAGGINEQFF,TGTGCCTGGACCCCTATAGCGGGAGGGATCAATGAGCAGTTCTTC
many,TRBD2,TRBJ2-1,15,TRBV9,CASSPNVGGYNEQFF,TGTGCCAGCAGCCCCAATGTGGGGGGGTACAATGAGCAGTTCTTC
-,TRBD1,TRBJ1-5,15,TRBV9,CASSVAGGGNQPQHF,TGTGCCAGCAGCGTAGCAGGGGGAGGAAATCAGCCCCAGCATTTT
once,-,TRBJ1-2,13,TRBV2,CASSEAAWDGYTF,TGTGCCAGCAGTGAGGCGGCCTGGGATGGCTACACCTTC
-,TRBD2,TRBJ2-5,16,TRBV5-1,CASSPATFSGEETQYF,TGCGCCAGCAGCCCAGCTACATTTAGCGGGGAAGAGACCCAGTACTTC
-,-,TRBJ1-2,14,TRBV11-2,CASSLVTGWYGYTF,TGTGCCAGCAGCTTAGTCACAGGGTGGTATGGCTACACCTTC
few,-,TRBJ2-2,13,TRBV7-9,CASSLVSTGELFF,TGTGCCAGCAGCTTAGTCAGCACCGGGGAGCTGTTTTTT
-,-,TRBJ1-2,15,TRBV6-5,CASSKGRQAVDGYTF,TGTGCCAGCAGTAAGGGACGGCAGGCGGTGGATGGCTACACCTTC